These T cell receptor beta chains were read from a single sample in a study of T cell changes during pregnancy in multiple sclerosis. Sequencing used immunoSEQ multiplex PCR; TCRdb keeps in-frame clones, though not all of them. The table has about 110,000 clones, 92% seen once; the top ten hold roughly 1.4%. The sample here was peripheral blood, taken in the third trimester of pregnancy. These receptor sequences come from a female donor with multiple sclerosis, enrolled in a pregnancy study. The CDR3 runs from the conserved cysteine through the conserved F or W. D genes are given only for firm matches. Clone size is not always given. Where it is, it says once, few, many or a class for expanded clones.

.	TRBV29-1	.	TRBJ1-1	CSVENRGELVAFF	TGCAGCGTTGAAAATCGTGGGGAGTTGGTAGCTTTCTTT
.	TRBV19	.	TRBJ2-1	CASSSRGGSYNEQFF	TGTGCCAGTAGTTCAAGGGGGGGATCCTACAATGAGCAGTTCTTC
.	TRBV7-3	.	TRBJ2-1	CASSLTWEAREQFF	TGTGCCAGCAGCTTAACGTGGGAGGCCAGGGAGCAGTTCTTC
.	TRBV7-6	.	TRBJ1-4	CASSESASGYNEKLFF	TGTGCCAGCAGCGAATCAGCGTCGGGTTATAATGAAAAACTGTTTTTT
TRBD1	TRBV7-9	.	TRBJ2-1	CASSYWTGGIEQFF	TGTGCCAGCAGCTACTGGACAGGGGGGATTGAGCAGTTCTTC
TRBD2	TRBV5-4	.	TRBJ2-7	CASSSVAGGKTYEQYF	TGTGCCAGCAGCTCTGTAGCGGGGGGGAAAACCTACGAGCAGTACTTC
.	TRBV5-1	.	TRBJ2-7	CASSSRDFYEQYF	TGCGCCAGCAGCTCGAGGGATTTCTACGAGCAGTACTTC
.	TRBV20-1	.	TRBJ1-2	CSAERTGGYTF	TGCAGTGCTGAACGGACGGGAGGCTACACCTTC
.	TRBV20-1	.	TRBJ2-7	CSARQGYEQYF	TGCAGTGCTAGACAGGGGTACGAGCAGTACTTC
.	TRBV18	.	TRBJ1-1	CASSPLQGTRGEAFF	TGTGCCAGCTCACCACTTCAGGGCACACGCGGTGAAGCTTTCTTT
.	TRBV5-1	.	TRBJ1-1	CASSLAGGGNTEAFF	TGCGCCAGCAGCTTGGCCGGCGGGGGGAACACTGAAGCTTTCTTT
TRBD1	TRBV5-1	.	TRBJ2-7	CASSLPGTGGSEQYF	TGCGCCAGCAGCTTGCCAGGGACAGGGGGCTCCGAGCAGTACTTC
TRBD1	TRBV5-4	.	TRBJ1-3	CASSLGQGAGNTIYF	TGTGCCAGCAGCTTGGGACAGGGGGCTGGAAACACCATATATTTT
.	TRBV4-1	once	TRBJ1-3	CASSQPGHSTNTIYF	TGCGCCAGCAGCCAACCGGGACACTCGACAAACACCATATATTTT
.	TRBV5-4	.	TRBJ2-3	CATQQGTSTDTQYF	TGTGCCACCCAACAGGGGACTAGCACAGATACGCAGTATTTT
TRBD2	TRBV18	once	TRBJ2-5	CASSPGAGGQETQYF	TGTGCCAGCTCACCGGGAGCGGGAGGGCAAGAGACCCAGTACTTC
.	TRBV15	.	TRBJ2-3	CATCRDIEDTQYF	TGTGCCACTTGCCGGGACATTGAAGATACGCAGTATTTT
TRBD1	TRBV6-5	.	TRBJ1-1	CASSYVGTGTEAFF	TGTGCCAGCAGTTACGTGGGGACAGGGACTGAAGCTTTCTTT
TRBD2	TRBV7-3	.	TRBJ2-1	CASSLAAGARNEQFF	TGTGCCAGCAGCTTAGCGGCGGGAGCCCGCAATGAGCAGTTCTTC
TRBD2	TRBV28	.	TRBJ2-1	CASSFGGGPQNEQFF	TGTGCCAGCAGTTTCGGGGGAGGGCCACAAAATGAGCAGTTCTTC
.	TRBV10-3	.	TRBJ1-1	CAISEQGVTEAFF	TGTGCCATCAGTGAGCAGGGCGTCACTGAAGCTTTCTTT